Listed below are T cell receptor beta chains from one sample, sequenced in a study of tumor and adjacent non-tumor tissue in lung cancer. MiXCR, run by TCRdb on the multiplex PCR reads, gives a single entry per CDR3 protein. This table holds 75,000 to 90,000 distinct CDR3 sequences, 75% to 85% found once. Input material: distant non-tumor lung tissue. The source is a woman between 50 and 59 years old with non-small cell lung cancer. Both conserved end residues are part of each CDR3. D genes are given only for firm matches. Part of the rows lack a size; the others show once, few, many or a class for expanded clones.

>TRBV29-1|13|-|once|TRBJ2-1
TGCAGCGCAAAGAGGCGGGAAGGAGGTGAGCAGTTCTTC
CSAKRREGGEQFF
>TRBV6-1|15|TRBD2|-|TRBJ2-1
TGTGCCAGCAGTGAAGAGACGGGGGGGGGTAATGAGCAGTTCTTC
CASSEETGGGNEQFF
>TRBV4-1|16|-|-|TRBJ1-1
TGCGCCAGCAGCCAAGGATTGAGGGAGATCTCCTTTGAAGCTTCCTTT
CASSQGLREISFEASF
>TRBV11-2|17|TRBD1|-|TRBJ2-2
TGTGCCACCAGCCTAGTACAGGGGCCCTTCGGCACCGGGGAGCTGTTTTTT
CATSLVQGPFGTGELFF
>TRBV12-3/TRBV12-4|13|TRBD1|once|TRBJ2-7
TGTGCCTGCACCCGGGACAGCCAACGCGGGCAGTACTTC
CACTRDSQRGQYF
>TRBV29-1|12|TRBD1|-|TRBJ2-5
TGCAGCATAGGGACAGGGGTGAAGTCCCAGTACTTC
CSIGTGVKSQYF
>TRBV18|14|TRBD1|few|TRBJ2-1
TGTGCCAGCTCACCAAGGGACAGGGACGATGAGCAGTTCTTC
CASSPRDRDDEQFF
>TRBV12-3/TRBV12-4|14|-|-|TRBJ2-2
TGTGCCAGCATCCCCTCATTGGCGGCCGGGGAGCTGTTTTTT
CASIPSLAAGELFF
>TRBV6-1|16|TRBD2|-|TRBJ2-3
TGTGCCAGCAGAGAGACCTTATCGGGAGGACGCGATACGCAGTATTTT
CASRETLSGGRDTQYF
>TRBV29-1|13|-|-|TRBJ2-7
TGCAGCGCGATGGGCAGGGTAGTCTACGAGCAGTACTTC
CSAMGRVVYEQYF
>TRBV11-2|13|TRBD2|few|TRBJ2-1
TGTGCCAGCAGCTTAGGGTGGGCGGGAGTTGATTACTTC
CASSLGWAGVDYF
>TRBV28|17|-|-|TRBJ2-6
TGTGCCAGTATTTTACCCCTCGGGGAGCCTGGGGCCAACGTCCTGACTTTC
CASILPLGEPGANVLTF
>TRBV10-2|17|TRBD1|many|TRBJ2-2
TGCGCCAGCAGTCCGGGACAGGGACCTTCGAACGCCGGGGAGCTGTTTTTT
CASSPGQGPSNAGELFF
>TRBV4-1|18|-|-|TRBJ2-4
TGCGCCAGCAGCCAGGAAGAGGGGGGAAGTAGCGCCAAAAACATTCAGTACTTC
CASSQEEGGSSAKNIQYF
>TRBV11-2|15|-|-|TRBJ2-3
TGTGCCAGTAGCATAGGAACCCCAGGGGACCATACGCAGTATTTT
CASSIGTPGDHTQYF
>TRBV4-1|15|TRBD1|-|TRBJ1-5
TGCGCCAGTAGCCAAGGGGACAGGGGCAAACAGCCCCAGCGTTTT
CASSQGDRGKQPQRF
>TRBV6-2/TRBV6-3|14|-|many|TRBJ2-7
TGTGCCAGCAGTTCGGTCGTCGTCAACTACGAGCAGTACTTC
CASSSVVVNYEQYF
>TRBV28|14|TRBD1|many|TRBJ1-2
TGTGCCAGCAGTTTCTCTCAGGGGGCTAGTGGCTACACCTTC
CASSFSQGASGYTF
>TRBV12-3/TRBV12-4|16|-|once|TRBJ2-3
TGTGCCAACACTTTAGCGCGTACGGGAGTGGTAGATACGAAGTATTTT
CANTLARTGVVDTKYF
>TRBV10-3|16|-|-|TRBJ2-2
TGTGCCATCAGTAAGACGAGTGGGGGCGCATCCGGGGAGCTGTTTTTT
CAISKTSGGASGELFF
>TRBV18|14|-|-|TRBJ1-4
TGTGTCAGCTCGCCCCCCGGGACGGCTGAAAAACTGTTTTTT
CVSSPPGTAEKLFF
>TRBV12-3/TRBV12-4|12|TRBD1|once|TRBJ2-7
TGTCCCAGCAGAGGACAGGTCTACGAGCAGTACTTC
CPSRGQVYEQYF
>TRBV7-9|14|-|many|TRBJ2-5
TGTGCCAGCACCCTTCAGGGCTTCGGGCAGACCCAGTACTTC
CASTLQGFGQTQYF
>TRBV6-6|14|TRBD1|-|TRBJ1-5
TGTGTCAGGAGGACAGGGGCCCTCAATCAGCCTCAGCATTTT
CVRRTGALNQPQHF
>TRBV7-9|15|TRBD1|once|TRBJ2-3
TGTGCCAGCACCTTAGGGACAGGAGACACAGATACGCAGTATTTT
CASTLGTGDTDTQYF
>TRBV29-1|13|-|-|TRBJ2-1
TGCGTCATCCCCCGGGCTACGTACAATGAGCAGTTCTTC
CVIPRATYNEQFF
>TRBV4-1|14|-|-|TRBJ2-5
TGCGCCAGCAGCCCTAGCGAGAGACATGAGACCCAGTACTTT
CASSPSERHETQYF
>TRBV20-1|14|-|-|TRBJ2-2
TGCAGTGCCCCCGGGACTGATAACACCAGGGAGCCGTTTTTT
CSAPGTDNTREPFF
>TRBV29-1|15|TRBD2|-|TRBJ2-1
TGCAGCGTTGCCGGACTAGCGGGAGTGTCGAATGAACAGTTCTTC
CSVAGLAGVSNEQFF
>TRBV10-2|15|TRBD1|-|TRBJ1-2
TGCGCCAGCATTCCGGGGCAGGGGGCTAACTATGGCTGCACCTTC
CASIPGQGANYGCTF
>TRBV6-5|16|TRBD1|many|TRBJ1-2
TGTGCCAGCAGCCACGGCGCCGACAGGGGGTTCTTCGGCTACACCTTC
CASSHGADRGFFGYTF
>TRBV4-1|18|TRBD1|-|TRBJ2-2
TGCGCCAGCAGCCAAAAAGCCGGGACAGCCGCGAACACCGGGGAGTCGTTTTTT
CASSQKAGTAANTGESFF
>TRBV13|13|-|many|TRBJ1-2
TGTGCCAGCAGTCTTACAGGGATCTATGGCTACACCTTC
CASSLTGIYGYTF
>TRBV11-2|17|TRBD2|-|TRBJ2-1
TGTGCCAGCAGCTTATGGGTTACTAGCGGGAGGGCCGGCGAGCAGTTCTTC
CASSLWVTSGRAGEQFF
>TRBV11-2|16|-|once|TRBJ2-3
TGTGCCGGCAGTTTCCCCCGTCTAGGTTTGATAGATACGCGGTATTTT
CAGSFPRLGLIDTRYF
>TRBV7-9|15|TRBD1|-|TRBJ2-7
TGTGCCAGCAGCTACTCGGACAGGGGTTCCTACGAGCAGTACTTC
CASSYSDRGSYEQYF
>TRBV28|15|TRBD1|-|TRBJ2-3
TGTGCCAGCTGTTGGGGACAGCGCAGCACAGATACGCACTATTTT
CASCWGQRSTDTHYF
>TRBV4-1|15|-|-|TRBJ1-4
TGCGCCATCAATCTAACGGGACTGCCTAATGAAAAACTGTTTTTT
CAINLTGLPNEKLFF
>TRBV10-3|12|-|few|TRBJ1-1
TGTCCTATCAGTGAGACACAAGGTGAAGCCTTCTTT
CPISETQGEAFF
>TRBV20-1|12|TRBD1|many|TRBJ1-2
TGCAGTGCCCTGGGAGGGGGCAGTGGCTACACCTTC
CSALGGGSGYTF
>TRBV14|13|-|-|TRBJ1-5
TGTACCAGGAGCCAGGTCGAGGGTCAGCCCCAGCATTTT
CTRSQVEGQPQHF
>TRBV7-8|16|-|many|TRBJ1-1
TGTGCCAGCAGCTTAAGGGGCAACTCTCCGGGCACTGAAGCTTTCTTT
CASSLRGNSPGTEAFF
>TRBV18|14|TRBD2|-|TRBJ2-1
TGTTCCAACCACGGCGGGAGGGCCTACAATGGGCAGTTCTTC
CSNHGGRAYNGQFF
>TRBV12-3/TRBV12-4|15|TRBD1|-|TRBJ2-7
TGTGCCAGCAGCCAGAGACAGGGCGCCACCTACGAGCAGTACTTT
CASSQRQGATYEQYF
>TRBV12-3/TRBV12-4|15|-|-|TRBJ2-1
TGTACCAGCAGTACCCCGGGACGGGGATCTAATGAGAAGTTCTTC
CTSSTPGRGSNEKFF
>TRBV11-1|13|-|-|TRBJ2-5
TGTGCCAGCGGCTCCGGACCGGGTGAGACCCAGTACTTC
CASGSGPGETQYF
>TRBV9|13|-|once|TRBJ2-7
TGTCCCAGCAGCCCCCTAGGGGGTCGCGAGCAGTACTTC
CPSSPLGGREQYF
>TRBV29-1|13|TRBD2|-|TRBJ2-1
TGCGGCGCCAAGAGGCGGGAGGGAGGTGAGCAGTTCTTT
CGAKRREGGEQFF
>TRBV6-5|14|-|few|TRBJ2-3
TGTGCCAGCAGTTATGTGATCCACTCAGATACGGAGTATTTT
CASSYVIHSDTEYF
>TRBV20-1|17|TRBD2|many|TRBJ2-1
TGCAGTGCAACTGATGTAGCGGGAGTCCACTCCTACAATGAGCAGTTCTTC
CSATDVAGVHSYNEQFF
>TRBV29-1|17|TRBD2|-|TRBJ2-1
TGCAGCGTTACCCCCCCCTTTAGCGGGAGGGCGTGGAATGAGCAGTTCTTC
CSVTPPFSGRAWNEQFF
>TRBV5-5|15|-|-|TRBJ1-5
TGTGCCAGCAGCGTTAAACCGGACCCGAATCAGCCCCAGCATTTT
CASSVKPDPNQPQHF